This T cell receptor beta chain was recorded in a study of blood T cell repertoires in COVID-19. Study-wide context: Sample material is recorded as cDNA or gDNA derived from T cells, B-cell-depleted T cells, or PBMCs.

This table comes from immunoSEQ multiplex PCR, and its TCRdb copy is limited to in-frame clones, with some not included. The table records roughly 50,000 clones, approximately 85% of them present only once. The sequence was obtained from a man in his 60s with acute or convalescent COVID-19. The sample was peripheral blood.

The CDR3 DNA sequence: TGTGCCAGCTCCCGGCGGGACAGACCTTCCTTT. This sequence encodes CASSRRDRPSF. V gene TRBV21-1 combines with J gene TRBJ1-4; the table calls TRBD1, which could not be checked here. TRBV21-1 has pseudogene status. The CDR3 spans 11 residues.